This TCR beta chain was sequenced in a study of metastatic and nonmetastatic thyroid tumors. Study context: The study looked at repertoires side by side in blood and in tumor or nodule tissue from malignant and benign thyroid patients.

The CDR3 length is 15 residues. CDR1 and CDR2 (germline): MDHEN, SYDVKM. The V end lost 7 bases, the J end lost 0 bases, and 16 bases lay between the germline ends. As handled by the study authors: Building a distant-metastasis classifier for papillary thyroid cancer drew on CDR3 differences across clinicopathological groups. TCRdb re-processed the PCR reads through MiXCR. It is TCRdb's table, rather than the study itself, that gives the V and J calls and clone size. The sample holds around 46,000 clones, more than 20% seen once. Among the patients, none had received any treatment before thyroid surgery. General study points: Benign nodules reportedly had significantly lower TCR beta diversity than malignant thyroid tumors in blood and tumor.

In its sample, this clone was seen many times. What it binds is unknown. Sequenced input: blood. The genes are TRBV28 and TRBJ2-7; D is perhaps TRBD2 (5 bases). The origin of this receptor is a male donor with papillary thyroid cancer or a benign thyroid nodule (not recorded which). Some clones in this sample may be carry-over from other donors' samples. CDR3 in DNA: TGTGCCAGCACCCCCCCGGGGTGGGGCTCCTACGAGCAGTACTTC. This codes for CASTPPGWGSYEQYF.